A single sample is the source of the 23 T cell receptor beta chains below, sequenced in a study of monozygotic twins with inflammatory bowel disease. TCRdb processed the 5' RACE reads again and assigns one entry to each CDR3 protein, with no DNA. The listing contains over 130,000 distinct CDR3 sequences. Sequenced input: blood. The origin of the receptors is a human donor with ulcerative colitis or Crohn's disease, or a healthy co-twin of an affected twin (not recorded which).

The chain combines TRBV24-1 with TRBJ2-2; TCRdb gives TRBD1 as the D gene, but with no DNA this cannot be confirmed. CDR1 and CDR2 from the germline V gene are KGHDR and SFDVKD. The CDR3 has 16 residues. CDR3 residues: CATSDFRQGNTGELFF.

J is TRBJ2-4 and V is TRBV20-1. Germline values: CDR1 DFQATT, CDR2 SNEGSKA (reference sequence). The CDR3 covers 13 residues. CDR3 loop: CSAKETRTNIQYF.

The rearrangement uses TRBV12-3 or TRBV12-4 and TRBJ1-1. The CDR3 has 13 residues. The CDR3 here is CASNLALNTEAFF.

This chain joins TRBV27 and TRBJ2-3; with no DNA, the TCRdb D assignment of TRBD1 cannot be verified. The germline V gene has CDR1 MNHEY and CDR2 SMNVEV (reference sequence). CDR3 length equals 16 residues. The CDR3: CASSLRTTGWTDTQYF.

The V and J genes are TRBV25-1 and TRBJ1-2. Germline CDR1 reads MGHDK; CDR2 reads SYGVNS. This CDR3 spans 14 amino acids. The CDR3 sequence is CASRGSQQLYGYTF.

The CDR3 sequence: CSARSSGGFSEQFF. The chain combines TRBV20-1 with TRBJ2-1; TCRdb designates TRBD2, a call that cannot be tested without DNA. Germline V gene sequence: CDR1 DFQATT, CDR2 SNEGSKA (reference sequence). This CDR3 has 14 residues.

The CDR3 sequence: CSARQGAGYNEQFF. The chain carries TRBV20-1 and TRBJ2-1; TCRdb calls TRBD1, which cannot be checked without DNA. The CDR3 has 14 amino acids. The germline V gene encodes CDR1 DFQATT and CDR2 SNEGSKA (reference sequence).

The chain uses TRBV7-9 and TRBJ1-2; no DNA is available, so the TRBD1 call from TCRdb remains unchecked. This CDR3 is built from 14 residues. Germline V gene data show CDR1 as SEHNR and CDR2 as FQNEAQ (reference sequence). The CDR3 sequence: CASSLVPGVYGYTF.

V usage is TRBV5-5 and J usage is TRBJ2-7; without DNA, the TCRdb call of TRBD2 cannot be checked. Germline V gene lookup returns CDR1 SGHKS and CDR2 YYEKEE (reference sequence). The CDR3 is 16 residues long. The CDR3 loop is CASSVGLAGDYYEQYF. The full variable domain, its missing parts supplied by reference TRBV5-5 and TRBJ2-7, is DAGVTQSPTHLIKTRGQQVTLRCSPISGHKSVSWYQQVLGQGPQFIFQYYEKEERGRGNFPDRFSARQFPNYSSELNVNALLLGDSALYLCASSVGLAGDYYEQYFGPGTRLTVT.

The J gene is TRBJ2-7, the V gene TRBV11-2. Looked up from germline, CDR1 is SGHAT and CDR2 is FQNNGV. The CDR3 sequence is 13 residues long. This CDR3 is CASSLGAYYEQYF. Together with reference TRBV11-2 and TRBJ2-7, the CDR3 gives the full variable domain: EAGVAQSPRYKIIEKRQSVAFWCNPISGHATLYWYQQILGQGPKLLIQFQNNGVVDDSQLPKDRFSAERLKGVDSTLKIQPAKLEDSAVYLCASSLGAYYEQYFGPGTRLTVT.

The V call is TRBV7-2, the J call TRBJ1-1. CDR3 length: 14 amino acids. The germline V gene encodes CDR1 SGHTA and CDR2 FQGNSA. CDR3 protein: CASSLRPANTEAFF.

The chain employs TRBV4-3 and TRBJ1-5; TCRdb selects TRBD1, and the lack of DNA leaves this call unchecked. CDR3 length: 14 amino acids. Germline CDR1 is LGHNA and CDR2 is YSLEER. CDR3 sequence reads: CAAGETGGDQPQHF.

The CDR3 protein is CASRTGYNTEAFF. The chain carries TRBV19 and TRBJ1-1; TCRdb indicates TRBD1, and absent DNA this call remains unverified. The CDR3 covers 13 residues. CDR1 is LNHDA, CDR2 SQIVND, per germline (reference sequence).

V and J are TRBV6-5 and TRBJ2-3; TCRdb's D call, TRBD2, is unchecked because there is no DNA. Germline V CDR1 and CDR2: MNHEY, SVGAGI. This CDR3 is built from 16 residues. CDR3 residues: CASSYSGTSVADTQYF.

This chain links TRBV7-6 with TRBJ2-3; TCRdb selects TRBD2, and the lack of DNA leaves this call unchecked. The germline CDR1 and CDR2 sequences are SGHVS and FNYEAQ. The CDR3 totals 14 residues. This CDR3 reads CASSTRGSTDTQYF.

This chain connects TRBV5-1 to TRBJ2-3. CDR1 and CDR2 (germline): SGHRS, YFSETQ. The CDR3 has 12 amino acids. The CDR3 protein is CASTENADTQYF.

The CDR3 reads CASSSTGWLGQLQHF. The chain recombines TRBV7-2 with TRBJ1-5. Germline V gene lookup returns CDR1 SGHTA and CDR2 FQGNSA. The CDR3 is 15 amino acids.

The chain carries TRBV5-1 and TRBJ2-7; checking the TCRdb D call of TRBD1 is not possible without DNA. CDR3 length equals 19 residues. The germline V gene has CDR1 SGHRS and CDR2 YFSETQ. The CDR3: CASSLAGGGASLPPYEQYF.

The chain combines TRBV5-1 with TRBJ2-7. Germline assignment: CDR1 SGHRS and CDR2 YFSETQ. The CDR3 is 13 residues long. CDR3 protein: CASSEEPTVKQYF.

The rearrangement joins TRBV3-1 to TRBJ1-2; TCRdb names TRBD1, which stays unverified in the absence of DNA. The germline gives CDR1 LGHDT, CDR2 YNNKEL (reference sequence). The CDR3 has 13 amino acids. This CDR3 reads CASSLDRGAGYTF.

This chain connects TRBV7-9 to TRBJ2-2. The germline gives CDR1 SEHNR, CDR2 FQNEAQ (reference sequence). There are 13 residues in the CDR3. The CDR3: CASSSTLTGELFF.

V is TRBV12-3 or TRBV12-4 and J is TRBJ1-1. There are 15 residues in the CDR3. This CDR3 is CASSDPATMNTEAFF.

The chain has TRBV30 and TRBJ2-6. The germline CDR1 and CDR2 sequences are GTSNPN and SVGIG (reference sequence). The CDR3 consists of 13 residues. CDR3 residues: CAWSPPGANVLTF.